These 3 T cell receptor beta chains were sequenced from one sample in a study of blood T cell repertoires in COVID-19 (TCRdb year 2020). Library construction relied on the immunoSEQ multiplex PCR assay. This immuneACCESS table, as held by TCRdb, lists in-frame sequences with V and J called but not all clones. Of the missing ones, under half trace to an unresolved V gene in checked studies; the others have no known cause. This sample is represented by 300,000 to 400,000 clones; more than 75% of them were singletons. The ten largest clonotypes hold 2% to 2.5% of the sample. The sample comprised peripheral blood. Source of these receptors: an older woman with COVID-19, enrolled during active disease.

J is TRBJ1-2 and V is TRBV12-5; D is possibly TRBD1 (6 bases). CDR1 and CDR2 from the germline V gene are LGHNT and FRNRAP. The CDR3 covers 15 residues. V was shortened by 1 base and J by 3 bases, with 12 bases between the two germline ends. CDR3 nucleotide sequence: TGTGCTAGTGGTTTGGCATCACAGGGTCACTATGGCTACACCTTC. Its protein product is CASGLASQGHYGYTF. The complete variable domain, with remaining parts taken from reference TRBV12-5 and TRBJ1-2, reads DARVTQTPRHKVTEMGQEVTMRCQPILGHNTVFWYRQTMMQGLELLAYFRNRAPLDDSGMPKDRFSAEMPDATLATLKIQPSEPRDSAVYFCASGLASQGHYGYTFGSGTRLTVV.

This clone was found a few times. Other DNA sequences in the same sample also yield this CDR3. The V and J genes are TRBV20-1 and TRBJ1-2; 7 bases are shared with TRBD1. V lost 5 bases to trimming and J lost 8 bases; unmatched junction nucleotides: 5. CDR3 length: 11 residues. From germline, CDR1 is DFQATT and CDR2 SNEGSKA (reference sequence). CDR3 amino acids: CSAPRQGGYTF. Written as DNA, the CDR3 is TGCAGTGCTCCCCGACAGGGAGGCTACACCTTC.

The rearrangement joins TRBV7-3 to TRBJ1-4; TRBD1 is a possible D gene (6 bases). Germline V gene sequence: CDR1 SGHTA, CDR2 FQGTGA. CDR3 size: 15 residues. V lost 2 bases to trimming and J lost 3 bases, with 10 bases between them. In DNA, the CDR3 is TGTGCCAGCAGCTTATCAGGGGCCCCTAATGAAAAACTGTTTTTT. It codes for CASSLSGAPNEKLFF. The variable domain in full, with the rest retrieved from reference TRBV7-3 and TRBJ1-4, is GAGVSQTPSNKVTEKGKYVELRCDPISGHTALYWYRQSLGQGPEFLIYFQGTGAADDSGLPNDRFFAVRPEGSVSTLKIQRTERGDSAVYLCASSLSGAPNEKLFFGSGTQLSVL.